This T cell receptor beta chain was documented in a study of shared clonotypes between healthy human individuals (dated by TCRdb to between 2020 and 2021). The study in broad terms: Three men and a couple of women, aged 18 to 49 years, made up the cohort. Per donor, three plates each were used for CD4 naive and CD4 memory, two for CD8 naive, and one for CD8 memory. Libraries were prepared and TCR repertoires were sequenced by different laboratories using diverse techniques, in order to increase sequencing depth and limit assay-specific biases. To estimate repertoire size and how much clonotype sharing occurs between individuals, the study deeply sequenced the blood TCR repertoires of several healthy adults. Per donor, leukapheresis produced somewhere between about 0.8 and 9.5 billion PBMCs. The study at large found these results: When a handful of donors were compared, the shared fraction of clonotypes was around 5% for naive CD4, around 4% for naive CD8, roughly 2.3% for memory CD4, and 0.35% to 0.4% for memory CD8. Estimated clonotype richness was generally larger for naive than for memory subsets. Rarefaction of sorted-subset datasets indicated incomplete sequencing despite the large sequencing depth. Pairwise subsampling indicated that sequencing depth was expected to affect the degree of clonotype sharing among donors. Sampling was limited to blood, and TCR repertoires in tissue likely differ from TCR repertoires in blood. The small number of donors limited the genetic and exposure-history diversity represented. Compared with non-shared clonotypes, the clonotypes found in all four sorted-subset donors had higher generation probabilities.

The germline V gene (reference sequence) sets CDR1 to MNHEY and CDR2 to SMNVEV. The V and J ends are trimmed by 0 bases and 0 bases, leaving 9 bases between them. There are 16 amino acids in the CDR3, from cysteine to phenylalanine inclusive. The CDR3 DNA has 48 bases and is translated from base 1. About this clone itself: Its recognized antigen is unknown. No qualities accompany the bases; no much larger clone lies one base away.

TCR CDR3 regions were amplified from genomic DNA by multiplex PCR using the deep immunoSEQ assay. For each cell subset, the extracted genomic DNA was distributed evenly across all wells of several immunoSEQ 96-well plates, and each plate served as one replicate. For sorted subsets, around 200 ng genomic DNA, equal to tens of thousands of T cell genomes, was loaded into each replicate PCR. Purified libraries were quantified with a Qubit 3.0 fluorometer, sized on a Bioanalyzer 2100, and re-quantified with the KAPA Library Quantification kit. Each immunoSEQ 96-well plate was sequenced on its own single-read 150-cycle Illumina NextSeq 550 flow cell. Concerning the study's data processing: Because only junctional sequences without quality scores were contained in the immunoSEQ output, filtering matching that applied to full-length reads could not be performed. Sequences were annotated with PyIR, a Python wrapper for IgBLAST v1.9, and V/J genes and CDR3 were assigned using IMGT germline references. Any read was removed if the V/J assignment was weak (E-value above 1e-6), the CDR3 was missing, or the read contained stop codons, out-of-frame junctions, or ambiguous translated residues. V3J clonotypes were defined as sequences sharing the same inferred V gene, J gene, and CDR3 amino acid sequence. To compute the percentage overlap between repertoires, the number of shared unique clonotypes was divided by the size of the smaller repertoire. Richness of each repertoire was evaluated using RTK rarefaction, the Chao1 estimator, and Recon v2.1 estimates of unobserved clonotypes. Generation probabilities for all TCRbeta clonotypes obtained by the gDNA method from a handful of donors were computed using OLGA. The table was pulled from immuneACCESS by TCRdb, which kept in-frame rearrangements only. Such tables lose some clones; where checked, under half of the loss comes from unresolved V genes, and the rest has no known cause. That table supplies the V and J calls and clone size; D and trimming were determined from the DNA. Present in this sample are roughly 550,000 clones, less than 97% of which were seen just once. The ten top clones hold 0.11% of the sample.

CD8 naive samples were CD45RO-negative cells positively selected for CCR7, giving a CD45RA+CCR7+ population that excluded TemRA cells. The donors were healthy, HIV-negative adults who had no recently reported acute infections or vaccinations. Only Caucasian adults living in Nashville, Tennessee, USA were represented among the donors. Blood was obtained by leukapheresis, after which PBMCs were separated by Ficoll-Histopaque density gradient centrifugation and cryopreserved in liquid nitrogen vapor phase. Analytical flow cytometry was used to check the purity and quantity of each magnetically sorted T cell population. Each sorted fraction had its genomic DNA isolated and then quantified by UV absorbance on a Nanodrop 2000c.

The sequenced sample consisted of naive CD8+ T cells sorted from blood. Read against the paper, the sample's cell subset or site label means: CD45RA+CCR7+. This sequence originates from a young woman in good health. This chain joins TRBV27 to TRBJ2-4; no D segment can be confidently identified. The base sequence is TGTGCCAGCAGTTTATCGGCAGACCTAGCCAAAAACATTCAGTACTTC. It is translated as CASSLSADLAKNIQYF.